These 7 T cell receptor beta chains share one sample of origin, sequenced in a study of CD8 T cells in ankylosing spondylitis. One entry per CDR3 protein results from TCRdb running MiXCR on the 5' RACE reads. Altogether nearly 250,000 distinct CDR3 sequences are present, under 35% being singletons, with the ten largest covering about 4%. The sample taken for sequencing was blood, either unsorted or a sorted T cell fraction (not recorded which). The receptors derive from a male donor with ankylosing spondylitis or in good health (not recorded which).

This sequence joins TRBV29-1 and TRBJ1-4; 7 nucleotides agree with TRBD1. The CDR3 runs 13 residues. The germline CDR1 and CDR2 sequences are SQVTM and ANQGSEA. V trimming: 5 bases; J trimming: 3 bases; junction bases outside the gene matches: 3. CDR3: CSVQDRPNEKLFF. The CDR3 DNA is TGCAGCGTTCAGGACAGGCCTAATGAAAAACTGTTTTTT.

This clonotype was counted only a few times. The rearrangement uses TRBV12-3 or TRBV12-4 and TRBJ1-6; 10 bases align to TRBD1. CDR3 size: 14 residues. The trim removed 6 bases at V and 12 bases at J, leaving 8 bases unmatched. CDR3: CASRSGTGEVPLHF. CDR3 nucleotides: TGTGCCAGCAGGTCCGGGACAGGGGAAGTACCCCTCCACTTT.

The genes are TRBV5-1 and TRBJ1-1; D perhaps matches TRBD1 (5 bases). V was cut by 4 bases and J by 5 bases, with 15 bases left in between. This CDR3 has 14 residues. CDR1 and CDR2 from the germline V gene are SGHRS and YFSETQ. CDR3 protein: CASSLEGDRTEAFF. CDR3 DNA: TGCGCCAGCAGCCTGGAAGGGGACCGGACTGAAGCTTTCTTT.

The V call is TRBV25-1, the J call TRBJ2-7; 7 nucleotides line up with TRBD1. CDR1 and CDR2 from the germline V gene are MGHDK and SYGVNS. This CDR3 comprises 16 residues. V lost 6 bases, J lost 4 bases, and 15 bases stayed unmatched. CDR3 in amino acids: CASSPRQGALPYEQYF. The CDR3 DNA follows: TGTGCCAGCAGCCCGCGACAGGGAGCCCTTCCTTACGAGCAGTACTTC.

This clonotype appeared a few times. V gene TRBV6-1 combines with J gene TRBJ2-7; D possibly corresponds to TRBD1 (6 bases). Germline-derived CDR1 and CDR2 are MNHNS and SASEGT. CDR3 length: 14 residues. The V and J ends lost 7 bases and 0 bases respectively, with 13 bases between them. CDR3 residues: CASTKVGGSYEQYF. In DNA form, the CDR3 reads TGTGCCAGCACAAAAGTAGGGGGCTCCTACGAGCAGTACTTC.

This CDR3 reads CSVAEGYNEQFF. CDR3 DNA: TGCAGCGTAGCCGAGGGGTACAATGAGCAGTTCTTC. The rearrangement links TRBV20-1 to TRBJ2-1, with D possibly being TRBD1 or TRBD2 (5 bases each). The CDR3 is made up of 12 amino acids. Germline CDR1 is DFQATT and CDR2 is SNEGSKA (reference sequence).

This clonotype was recorded a few times. The chain joins TRBV29-1 to TRBJ2-7; D may be TRBD1 (6 bases). CDR3 length equals 12 residues. V was pared by 7 bases and J by 6 bases, with 16 bases between. The germline CDR1 and CDR2 sequences are SQVTM and ANQGSEA. CDR3 sequence: CSGRQASSEQYF. The CDR3 DNA is TGCAGCGGCCGACAGGCGAGTTCCGAGCAGTACTTC.